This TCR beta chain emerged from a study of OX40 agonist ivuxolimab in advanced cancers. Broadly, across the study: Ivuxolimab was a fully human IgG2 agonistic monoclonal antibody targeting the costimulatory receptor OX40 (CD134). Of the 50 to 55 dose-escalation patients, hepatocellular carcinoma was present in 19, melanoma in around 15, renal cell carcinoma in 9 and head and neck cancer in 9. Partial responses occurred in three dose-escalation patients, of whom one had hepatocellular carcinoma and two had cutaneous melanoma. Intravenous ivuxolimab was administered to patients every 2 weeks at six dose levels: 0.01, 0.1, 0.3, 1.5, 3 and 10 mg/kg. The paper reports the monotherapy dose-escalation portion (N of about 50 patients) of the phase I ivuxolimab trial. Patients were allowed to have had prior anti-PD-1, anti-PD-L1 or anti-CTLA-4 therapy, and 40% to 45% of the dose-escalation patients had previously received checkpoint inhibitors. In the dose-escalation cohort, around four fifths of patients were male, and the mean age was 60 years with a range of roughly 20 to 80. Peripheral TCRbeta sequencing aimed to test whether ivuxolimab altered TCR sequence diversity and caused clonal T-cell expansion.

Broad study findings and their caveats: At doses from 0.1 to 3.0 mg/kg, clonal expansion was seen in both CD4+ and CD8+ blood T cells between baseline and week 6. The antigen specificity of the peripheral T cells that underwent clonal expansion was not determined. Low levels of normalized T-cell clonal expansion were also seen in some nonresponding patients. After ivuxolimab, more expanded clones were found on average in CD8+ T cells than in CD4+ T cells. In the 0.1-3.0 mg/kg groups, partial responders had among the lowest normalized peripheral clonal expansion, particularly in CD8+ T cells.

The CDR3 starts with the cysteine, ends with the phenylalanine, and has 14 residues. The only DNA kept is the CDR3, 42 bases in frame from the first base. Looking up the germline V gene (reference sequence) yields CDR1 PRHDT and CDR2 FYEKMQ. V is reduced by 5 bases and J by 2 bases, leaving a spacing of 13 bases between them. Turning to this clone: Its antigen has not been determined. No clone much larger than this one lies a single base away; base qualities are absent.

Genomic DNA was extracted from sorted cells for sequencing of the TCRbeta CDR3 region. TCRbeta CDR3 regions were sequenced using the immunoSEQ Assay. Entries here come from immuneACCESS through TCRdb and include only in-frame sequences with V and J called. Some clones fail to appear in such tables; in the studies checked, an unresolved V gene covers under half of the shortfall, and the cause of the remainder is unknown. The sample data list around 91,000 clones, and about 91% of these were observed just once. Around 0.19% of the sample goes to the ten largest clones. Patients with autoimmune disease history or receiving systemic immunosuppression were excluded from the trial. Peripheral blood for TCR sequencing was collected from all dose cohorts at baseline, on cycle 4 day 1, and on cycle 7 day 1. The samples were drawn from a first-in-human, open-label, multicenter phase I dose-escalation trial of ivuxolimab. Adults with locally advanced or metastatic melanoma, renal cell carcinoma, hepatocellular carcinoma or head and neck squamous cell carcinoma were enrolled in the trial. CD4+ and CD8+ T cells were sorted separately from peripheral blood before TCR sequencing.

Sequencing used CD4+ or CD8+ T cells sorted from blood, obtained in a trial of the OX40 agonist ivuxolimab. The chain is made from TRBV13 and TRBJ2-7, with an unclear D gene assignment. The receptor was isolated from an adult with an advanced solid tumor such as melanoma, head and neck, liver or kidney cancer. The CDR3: CASSHIGRTYEQYF. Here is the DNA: TGTGCCAGCAGCCATATTGGCAGAACCTACGAGCAGTACTTC.